The 11 T cell receptor beta chains below come from one sample, sequenced in a study of blood T cell repertoires in COVID-19. Using immunoSEQ multiplex PCR, the repertoire was profiled, and TCRdb retains in-frame clones only, with some absent. The sample has about 400,000 clones; 85% to 90% are singletons. Sequences were obtained from peripheral blood. Source of these receptors: a woman aged 25 to 39 with acute or convalescent COVID-19.

This clone was counted a few times. The rearrangement uses TRBV12-3 or TRBV12-4 and TRBJ2-1; possibly TRBD2 for D (6 bases). The CDR3 runs 12 residues. Trimming cost V 3 bases and J 11 bases, with 11 bases left between them. The CDR3 DNA reads TGTGCCAGCAGTTTTGTTCTAGCGCAGCAGTTCTTC. Translating it yields CASSFVLAQQFF.

This rearrangement joins TRBV28 to TRBJ1-4; 9 nucleotides line up with TRBD1. Unmatched junction bases numbered 11, after V lost 6 bases and J lost 3 bases. The CDR3 runs to 17 residues. CDR1 and CDR2 (germline): MDHEN, SYDVKM. CDR3 sequence reads: CASSETGGTGPNEKLFF. CDR3 DNA sequence: TGTGCCAGCAGCGAAACCGGCGGGACAGGGCCTAATGAAAAACTGTTTTTT. The whole variable domain, remainder taken from reference TRBV28 and TRBJ1-4, is DVKVTQSSRYLVKRTGEKVFLECVQDMDHENMFWYRQDPGLGLRLIYFSYDVKMKEKGDIPEGYSVSREKKERFSLILESASTNQTSMYLCASSETGGTGPNEKLFFGSGTQLSVL.

This chain uses TRBV14 with TRBJ1-1; D gene ambiguous. Germline CDR1 and CDR2: SGHDN and FVKESK. V lost 1 base and J 7 bases, leaving 10 bases between the germline ends. The CDR3 covers 13 residues. The CDR3 DNA sequence: TGTGCCAGCAGCCAAGTCGGGGATCTTGAAGCTTTCTTT. Amino acids: CASSQVGDLEAFF.

This clone was recorded only once. V gene TRBV28 combines with J gene TRBJ1-2, with a tentative D call TRBD1 (5 bases). CDR1 and CDR2 (germline): MDHEN, SYDVKM. Trimming removed 8 bases from V and 2 bases from J, with 12 bases in between. This CDR3 has 13 amino acids. The CDR3 protein is CASGGGINYGYTF. The CDR3 DNA is TGTGCCAGCGGGGGGGGGATCAACTATGGCTACACCTTC.

This sequence joins TRBV27 and TRBJ2-1; no definite D call. The CDR3 length is 11 residues. Trimming shortened V by 10 bases and J by 4 bases, and 8 bases separated the two germline ends. Germline lookup yields CDR1 MNHEY and CDR2 SMNVEV (reference sequence). The CDR3 DNA reads TGTGCCACCCAGGCATACAATGAGCAGTTCTTC. Its translation: CATQAYNEQFF.

The chain employs TRBV12-5 and TRBJ2-2, with D possibly matching TRBD2 (6 bases). Germline lookup yields CDR1 LGHNT and CDR2 FRNRAP. The CDR3 length is 15 residues. Trimming took off 6 bases at V and 5 bases at J, with 16 bases between the two ends. CDR3 DNA: TGTGCTAGTGGCCCGCTGACTAGGTCGACCGGGGAGCTGTTTTTT. Translation: CASGPLTRSTGELFF.

This sequence joins TRBV10-3 and TRBJ2-7; D is possibly TRBD2 (7 bases). This CDR3 contains 14 residues. Germline values: CDR1 ENHRY, CDR2 SYGVKD. V dropped 6 bases and J dropped 2 bases, with 14 bases sitting between them. The CDR3 here is CAIRDGGQAYEQYF. The DNA of the CDR3 is TGTGCCATCAGAGACGGGGGGCAAGCCTACGAGCAGTACTTC.

The V and J genes are TRBV3-1 (or the pseudogene TRBV3-2) and TRBJ2-3; D possibly corresponds to TRBD2 (6 bases). This CDR3 is built from 15 residues. The germline V gene has CDR1 LGHDT and CDR2 YNNKEL (reference sequence). V shed 3 bases and J shed 0 bases, with 10 bases lying between them. The DNA for the CDR3 is TGTGCCAGCAGCCAGCGGGACTTTAGCACAGATACGCAGTATTTT. Protein sequence: CASSQRDFSTDTQYF.

The chain carries TRBV6-1 and TRBJ1-5, with TRBD1 matching over 7 bases. V lost 2 bases to trimming and J lost 3 bases; unmatched junction nucleotides: 4. The CDR3 spans 15 residues. Germline V gene lookup returns CDR1 MNHNS and CDR2 SASEGT. The CDR3 DNA sequence: TGTGCCAGCAGTGAATCGGGACAGTTCAATCAGCCCCAGCATTTT. Its translation: CASSESGQFNQPQHF.

The chain links TRBV5-4 to TRBJ2-1; 8 nucleotides align to TRBD2. The CDR3 is 14 residues long. V dropped 2 bases and J dropped 7; count of bases not matched to a gene: 5. Looked up from germline, CDR1 is SGHNT and CDR2 is YYREEE (reference sequence). CDR3 bases: TGTGCCAGCAGCTTAGCGGGGGTAACGAATGAGCAGTTCTTC. It translates to CASSLAGVTNEQFF. Full variable domain (rest looked up from reference TRBV5-4 and TRBJ2-1): ETGVTQSPTHLIKTRGQQVTLRCSSQSGHNTVSWYQQALGQGPQFIFQYYREEENGRGNFPPRFSGLQFPNYSSELNVNALELDDSALYLCASSLAGVTNEQFFGPGTRLTVL.

V is TRBV20-1 and J is TRBJ2-3, with TRBD1 matching over 9 bases. This CDR3 spans 15 amino acids. CDR1 is DFQATT, CDR2 SNEGSKA, per germline (reference sequence). J was trimmed by 2 bases and V by 3 bases; bases with no gene match: 6. The DNA for the CDR3 is TGCAGTGCTAGTTCGGACAGGGGCGCCACAGATACGCAGTATTTT. Translation: CSASSDRGATDTQYF.